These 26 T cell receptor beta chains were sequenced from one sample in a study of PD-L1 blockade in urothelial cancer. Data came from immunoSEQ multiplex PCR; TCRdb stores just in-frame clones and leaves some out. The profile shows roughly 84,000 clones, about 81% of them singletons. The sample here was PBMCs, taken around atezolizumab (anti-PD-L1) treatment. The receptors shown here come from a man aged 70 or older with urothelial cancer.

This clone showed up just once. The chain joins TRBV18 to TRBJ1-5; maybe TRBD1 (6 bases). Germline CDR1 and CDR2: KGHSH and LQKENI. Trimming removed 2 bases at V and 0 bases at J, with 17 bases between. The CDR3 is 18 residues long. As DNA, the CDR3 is TGTGCCAGCTCACCAAAGGACAGTTCCGTTACTAGCAATCAGCCCCAGCATTTT. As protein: CASSPKDSSVTSNQPQHF.

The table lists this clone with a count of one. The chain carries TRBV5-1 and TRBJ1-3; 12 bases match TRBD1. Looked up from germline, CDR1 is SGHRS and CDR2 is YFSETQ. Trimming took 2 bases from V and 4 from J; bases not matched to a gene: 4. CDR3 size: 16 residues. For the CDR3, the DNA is TGCGCCAGCAGCTTTGGGACAGGGGGCCGAGGAAACACCATATATTTT. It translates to CASSFGTGGRGNTIYF.

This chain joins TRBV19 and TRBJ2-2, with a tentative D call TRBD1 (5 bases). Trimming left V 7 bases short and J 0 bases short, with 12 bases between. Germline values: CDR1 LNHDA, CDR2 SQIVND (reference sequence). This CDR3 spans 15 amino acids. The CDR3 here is CASTRTPTNTGELFF. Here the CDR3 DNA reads TGTGCCAGTACCCGGACACCCACGAACACCGGGGAGCTGTTTTTT. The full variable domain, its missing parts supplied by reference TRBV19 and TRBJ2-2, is DGGITQSPKYLFRKEGQNVTLSCEQNLNHDAMYWYRQDPGQGLRLIYYSQIVNDFQKGDIAEGYSVSREKKESFPLTVTSAQKNPTAFYLCASTRTPTNTGELFFGEGSRLTVL.

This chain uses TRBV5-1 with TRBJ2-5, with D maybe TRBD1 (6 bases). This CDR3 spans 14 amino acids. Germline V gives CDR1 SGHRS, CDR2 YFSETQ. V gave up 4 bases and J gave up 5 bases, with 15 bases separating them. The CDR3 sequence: CASSHTGQTETQYF. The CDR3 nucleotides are TGCGCCAGCAGCCATACTGGACAGACGGAGACCCAGTACTTC.

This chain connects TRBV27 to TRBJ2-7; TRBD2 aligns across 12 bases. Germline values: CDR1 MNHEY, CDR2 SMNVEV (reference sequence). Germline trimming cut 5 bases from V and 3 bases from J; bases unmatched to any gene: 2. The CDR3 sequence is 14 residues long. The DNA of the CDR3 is TGTGCCAGCAGTAAGACTAGCGGGAGCTACGAGCAGTACTTC. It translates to CASSKTSGSYEQYF.

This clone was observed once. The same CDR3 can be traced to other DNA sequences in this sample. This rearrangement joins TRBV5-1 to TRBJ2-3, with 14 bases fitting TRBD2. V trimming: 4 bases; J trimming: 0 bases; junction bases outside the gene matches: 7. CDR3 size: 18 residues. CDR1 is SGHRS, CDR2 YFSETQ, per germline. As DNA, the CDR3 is TGCGCCAGCAGCCCCGGACTAGCGGGGGGCCTTAGCACAGATACGCAGTATTTT. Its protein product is CASSPGLAGGLSTDTQYF.

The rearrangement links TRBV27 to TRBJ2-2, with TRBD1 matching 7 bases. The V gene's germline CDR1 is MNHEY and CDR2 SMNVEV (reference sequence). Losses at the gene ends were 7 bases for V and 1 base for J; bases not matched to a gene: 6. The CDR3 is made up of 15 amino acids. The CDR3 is CASTAGDRNTGELFF. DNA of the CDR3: TGTGCCAGCACTGCCGGGGACAGGAACACCGGGGAGCTGTTTTTT.

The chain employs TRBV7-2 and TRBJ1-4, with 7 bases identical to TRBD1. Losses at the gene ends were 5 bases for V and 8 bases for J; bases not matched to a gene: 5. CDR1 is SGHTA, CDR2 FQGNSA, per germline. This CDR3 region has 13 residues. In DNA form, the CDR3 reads TGTGCCAGCAGCCGGGACAGCCGAGAAAAACTGTTTTTT. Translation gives CASSRDSREKLFF.

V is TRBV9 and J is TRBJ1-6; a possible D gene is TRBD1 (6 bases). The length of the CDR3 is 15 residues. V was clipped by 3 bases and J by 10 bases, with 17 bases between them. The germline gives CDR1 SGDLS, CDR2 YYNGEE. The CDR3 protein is CASSGPPGAGSPLHF. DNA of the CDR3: TGTGCCAGCAGCGGGCCCCCAGGGGCAGGGTCACCCCTCCACTTT.

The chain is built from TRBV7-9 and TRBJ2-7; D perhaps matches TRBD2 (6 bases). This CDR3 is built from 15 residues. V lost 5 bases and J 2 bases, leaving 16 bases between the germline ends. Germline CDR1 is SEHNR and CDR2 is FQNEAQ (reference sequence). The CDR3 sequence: CASSRTGGPPYEQYF. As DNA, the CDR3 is TGTGCCAGCAGCCGAACCGGGGGTCCTCCCTACGAGCAGTACTTC.

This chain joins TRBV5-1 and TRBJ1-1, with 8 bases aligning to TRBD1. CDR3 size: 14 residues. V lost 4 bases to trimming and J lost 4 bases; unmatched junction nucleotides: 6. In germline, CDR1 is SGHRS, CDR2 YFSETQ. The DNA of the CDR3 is TGCGCCAGCAGCCCGACAGGGGAGGTCACTGAAGCTTTCTTT. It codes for CASSPTGEVTEAFF.

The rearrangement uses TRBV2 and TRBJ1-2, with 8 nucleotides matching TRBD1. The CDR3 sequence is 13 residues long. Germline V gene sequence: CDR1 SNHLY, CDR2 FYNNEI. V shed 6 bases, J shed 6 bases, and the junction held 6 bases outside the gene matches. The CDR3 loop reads CASRDDRGDGYTF. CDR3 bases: TGTGCCAGCAGGGATGACAGGGGTGATGGCTACACCTTC.

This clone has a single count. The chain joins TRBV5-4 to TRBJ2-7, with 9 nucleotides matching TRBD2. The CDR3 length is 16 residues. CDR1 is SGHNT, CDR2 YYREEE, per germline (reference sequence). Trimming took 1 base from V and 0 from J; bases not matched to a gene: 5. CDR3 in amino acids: CASSLRAGGPSYEQYF. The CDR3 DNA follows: TGTGCCAGCAGCTTGCGAGCGGGAGGCCCCTCCTACGAGCAGTACTTC.

The CDR3 loop is CSARTPYGYTF. The CDR3 DNA sequence: TGCAGTGCTCGGACACCCTATGGCTACACCTTC. V is TRBV20-1 and J is TRBJ1-2; perhaps TRBD1 as D (5 bases). Germline V CDR1 and CDR2: DFQATT, SNEGSKA (reference sequence). CDR3 length equals 11 residues. With 5 bases removed from V and 4 bases from J, the gap between germline ends came to 8 bases.

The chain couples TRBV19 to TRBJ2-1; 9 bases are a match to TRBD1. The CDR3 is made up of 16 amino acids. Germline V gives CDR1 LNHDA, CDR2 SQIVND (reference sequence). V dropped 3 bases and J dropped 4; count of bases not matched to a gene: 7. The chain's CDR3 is CASSIGTGRGYNEQFF. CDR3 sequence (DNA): TGTGCCAGTAGTATTGGGACAGGGAGGGGGTACAATGAGCAGTTCTTC. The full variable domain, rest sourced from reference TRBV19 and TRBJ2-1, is DGGITQSPKYLFRKEGQNVTLSCEQNLNHDAMYWYRQDPGQGLRLIYYSQIVNDFQKGDIAEGYSVSREKKESFPLTVTSAQKNPTAFYLCASSIGTGRGYNEQFFGPGTRLTVL.

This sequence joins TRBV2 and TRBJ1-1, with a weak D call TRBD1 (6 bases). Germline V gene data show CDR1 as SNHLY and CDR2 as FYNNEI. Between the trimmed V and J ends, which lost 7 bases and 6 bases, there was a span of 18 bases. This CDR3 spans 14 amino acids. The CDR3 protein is CASIPTGVYSEAFF. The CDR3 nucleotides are TGTGCCAGCATTCCGACAGGAGTTTATTCTGAAGCTTTCTTT. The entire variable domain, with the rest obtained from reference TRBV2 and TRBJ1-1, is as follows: EPEVTQTPSHQVTQMGQEVILRCVPISNHLYFYWYRQILGQKVEFLVSFYNNEISEKSEIFDDQFSVERPDGSNFTLKIRSTKLEDSAMYFCASIPTGVYSEAFFGQGTRLTVV.

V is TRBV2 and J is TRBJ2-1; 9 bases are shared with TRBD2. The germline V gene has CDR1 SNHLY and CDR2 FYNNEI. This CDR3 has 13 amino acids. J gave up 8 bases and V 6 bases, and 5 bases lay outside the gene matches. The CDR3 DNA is TGTGCCAGCAGGGCTAGCGGGACGGATGAGCAGTTCTTC. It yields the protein CASRASGTDEQFF.

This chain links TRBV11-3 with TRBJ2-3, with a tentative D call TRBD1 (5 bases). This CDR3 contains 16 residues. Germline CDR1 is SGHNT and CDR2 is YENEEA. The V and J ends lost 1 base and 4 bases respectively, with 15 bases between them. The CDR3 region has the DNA TGTGCCAGCAGCTTAGGTTTCAGGGTGAATCCAGATACGCAGTATTTT. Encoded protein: CASSLGFRVNPDTQYF.

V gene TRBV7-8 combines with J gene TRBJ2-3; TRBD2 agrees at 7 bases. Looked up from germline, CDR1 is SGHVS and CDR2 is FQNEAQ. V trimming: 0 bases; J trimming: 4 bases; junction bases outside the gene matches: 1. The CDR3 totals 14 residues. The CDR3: CASSLAGRADTQYF. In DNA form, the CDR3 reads TGTGCCAGCAGCTTAGCAGGGAGGGCAGATACGCAGTATTTT.

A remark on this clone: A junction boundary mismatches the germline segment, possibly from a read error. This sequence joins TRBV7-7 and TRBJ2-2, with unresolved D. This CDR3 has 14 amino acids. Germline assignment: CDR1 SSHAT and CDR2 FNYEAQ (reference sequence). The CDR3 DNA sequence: TGTGCTAGCAGCTATTCTTCTAGCACCGGGGAGCTGTTTTTT. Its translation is CASSYSSSTGELFF.

DNA of the CDR3: TGCGCCAGCAGCTCCGCGACAGGGGGGGAGAACACCGGGGAGCTGTTTTTT. Amino acids: CASSSATGGENTGELFF. The chain uses TRBV5-1 and TRBJ2-2; 9 nucleotides match TRBD1. The V gene end was trimmed by 3 bases and the J gene end by 1 base; junction bases not matched to a gene: 7. Germline V lookup: CDR1 SGHRS, CDR2 YFSETQ. The CDR3 has 17 residues.

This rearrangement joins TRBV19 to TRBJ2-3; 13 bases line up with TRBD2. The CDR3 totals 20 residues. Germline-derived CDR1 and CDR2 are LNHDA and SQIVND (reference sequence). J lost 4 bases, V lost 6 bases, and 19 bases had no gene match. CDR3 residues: CASRDRQAAGLAGLPDTQYF. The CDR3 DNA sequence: TGTGCCAGTAGAGATCGACAGGCGGCGGGACTAGCGGGGCTGCCAGATACGCAGTATTTT.

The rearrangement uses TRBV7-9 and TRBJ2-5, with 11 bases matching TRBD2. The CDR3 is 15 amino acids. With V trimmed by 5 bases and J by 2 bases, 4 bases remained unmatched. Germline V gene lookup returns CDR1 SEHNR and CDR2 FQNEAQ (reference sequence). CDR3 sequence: CASSQTSGAQETQYF. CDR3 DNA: TGTGCCAGCAGCCAGACTAGCGGGGCTCAAGAGACCCAGTACTTC.

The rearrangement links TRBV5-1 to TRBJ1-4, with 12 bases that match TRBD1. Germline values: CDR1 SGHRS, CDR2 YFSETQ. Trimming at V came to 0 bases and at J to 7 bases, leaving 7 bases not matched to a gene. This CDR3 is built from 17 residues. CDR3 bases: TGCGCCAGCAGCTTGGAGGGACAGGGGGCTTGGGGTGAAAAACTGTTTTTT. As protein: CASSLEGQGAWGEKLFF.

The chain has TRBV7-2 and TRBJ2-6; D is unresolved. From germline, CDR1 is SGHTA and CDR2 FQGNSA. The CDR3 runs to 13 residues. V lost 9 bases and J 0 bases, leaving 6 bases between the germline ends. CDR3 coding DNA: TGTGCCAGACAACCCTCTGGGGCCAACGTCCTGACTTTC. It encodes CARQPSGANVLTF. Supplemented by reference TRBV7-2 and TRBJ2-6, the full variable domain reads GAGVSQSPSNKVTEKGKDVELRCDPISGHTALYWYRQSLGQGLEFLIYFQGNSAPDKSGLPSDRFSAERTGGSVSTLTIQRTQQEDSAVYLCARQPSGANVLTFGAGSRLTVL.

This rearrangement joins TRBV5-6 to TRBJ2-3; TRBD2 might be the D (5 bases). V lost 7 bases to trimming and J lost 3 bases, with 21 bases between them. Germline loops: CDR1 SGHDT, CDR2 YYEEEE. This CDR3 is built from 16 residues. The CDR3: CASRTKMRAATDTQYF. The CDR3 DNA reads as TGTGCCAGCCGGACGAAGATGAGGGCCGCAACAGATACGCAGTATTTT. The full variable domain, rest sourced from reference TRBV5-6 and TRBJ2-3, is DAGVTQSPTHLIKTRGQQVTLRCSPKSGHDTVSWYQQALGQGPQFIFQYYEEEERQRGNFPDRFSGHQFPNYSSELNVNALLLGDSALYLCASRTKMRAATDTQYFGPGTRLTVL.